These 3 T cell receptor beta chains were sequenced from one sample in a study of regulatory T cells in long-lasting Graves disease (dated by TCRdb to 2020 to 2023). What this sample's time point label stands for: newly diagnosed GD, antithyroid drugs for less than 3 months. For both TCR sequencing and RNA sequencing, RNA was extracted from PBMCs in TRIzol. Libraries came from multiplex PCR. Sequenced on an Illumina HiSeq 4000. To build TCR beta libraries, CDR3 regions were amplified by Arm-PCR using iRepertoire HTBI primers. TCRdb reanalyzed the raw reads on its own, using fastp at Q25 for trimming and MiXCR for clone calling, and kept in-frame beta chains. CDR3 protein duplicates are merged, each entry listing the most common genes and DNA. The sample records over 300,000 distinct CDR3 sequences, about a sixth of which are singletons. Clones ranked in the top ten supply about 20% of the sample. The source was peripheral blood mononuclear cells (PBMCs), collected at new diagnosis, from a patient treated with antithyroid drugs. These receptors were taken from a female donor with Graves disease.

This clonotype was seen repeatedly, ten times or more. The CDR3 bases are TGTGCCAGCAGCGTTGGGACGGGGGCCACTTACGAGCAGTACTTC. The encoded protein is CASSVGTGATYEQYF. The chain couples TRBV5-8 to TRBJ2-7; D is possibly TRBD1 or TRBD2 (6 bases each). The CDR3 is 15 residues long. Germline V CDR1 and CDR2: SGHTS, YDEGEE. Trimming cost V 4 bases and J 4 bases, with 18 bases left between them.

There are many counts of this clonotype. The V call is TRBV30, the J call TRBJ2-7; D is possibly TRBD1 (5 bases). The germline V gene encodes CDR1 GTSNPN and CDR2 SVGIG (reference sequence). Trimming took off 5 bases at V and 5 bases at J, with 13 bases between the two ends. This CDR3 is 12 amino acids long. The DNA of the CDR3 is TGTGCCTGGGACCAGGGCAGGAACGAGCAGTACTTC. This sequence encodes CAWDQGRNEQYF.

The chain links TRBV7-3 to TRBJ2-5; D remains unclear. Germline lookup yields CDR1 SGHTA and CDR2 FQGTGA. The CDR3 sequence is 15 residues long. The V end was cut by 5 bases, the J end by 5 bases, with 18 bases between. The CDR3 DNA follows: TGTGCCAGCAGCCCCGGTAGACTCAGGCGGGAGACCCAGTACTTC. Encoded protein: CASSPGRLRRETQYF.